The 24 T cell receptor beta chains reported below all come from one sample, sequenced in a study of graft-versus-host responses after intestinal transplantation. The data were produced by immunoSEQ multiplex PCR, yet TCRdb's version contains in-frame clones alone and is incomplete. The sample holds 98,000 or so clones, 87% seen once. The antigens these receptors bind are not known. This material consisted of unstimulated CD4+ T cells sorted from spleen or lymph node cells, taken before intestinal transplant. These TCRs come from a human donor who received an intestinal transplant.

Only one count was recorded for this clone. This chain joins TRBV27 and TRBJ2-7; possible D gene TRBD2, 5 bases. CDR1 MNHEY and CDR2 SMNVEV come from the germline V gene (reference sequence). This CDR3 comprises 15 residues. V shed 6 bases and J shed 4 bases, with 19 bases lying between them. Here the CDR3 DNA reads TGTGCCAGCAGGACACAGCGGCCCGGGGTTTACGAGCAGTACTTC. The encoded protein is CASRTQRPGVYEQYF.

This chain links TRBV2 with TRBJ2-1; 8 bases are shared with TRBD2. CDR1 is SNHLY and CDR2 is FYNNEI in the germline V gene. Trimming removed 6 bases from V and 6 bases from J; junction bases left unmatched: 7. The CDR3 spans 14 residues. The CDR3 is CASRRGGSGNEQFF. The DNA for the CDR3 is TGTGCCAGCAGACGGGGGGGGTCCGGCAATGAGCAGTTCTTC.

The chain is built from TRBV11-2 and TRBJ2-5; no firm D call. The CDR3 length is 12 residues. From germline, CDR1 is SGHAT and CDR2 FQNNGV. Trimming left V 3 bases short and J 3 bases short, with 5 bases between. This CDR3 reads CASSLLEETQYF. The CDR3 region has the DNA TGTGCCAGCAGCTTGTTAGAAGAGACCCAGTACTTC.

The rearrangement joins TRBV30 to TRBJ2-6; D may be TRBD2 (5 bases). Trimming left V 5 bases short and J 0 bases short, with 11 bases between. Germline-derived CDR1 and CDR2 are GTSNPN and SVGIG (reference sequence). The CDR3 is made up of 15 amino acids. Here the CDR3 DNA reads TGTGCCTGGGGGAACGGGGACTCTGGGGCCAACGTCCTGACTTTC. Amino acids: CAWGNGDSGANVLTF.

The genes are TRBV10-3 and TRBJ2-7; TRBD2 is a possible D gene (5 bases). CDR3 length equals 15 residues. CDR1 is ENHRY, CDR2 SYGVKD, per germline. Trimming took 3 bases from V and 3 from J, leaving 15 bases between them. The CDR3, as DNA: TGTGCCATCAGTGATTCTAACGGGATCATCTACGAGCAGTACTTC. Translated: CAISDSNGIIYEQYF.

This chain joins TRBV6-1 and TRBJ2-7; D remains unclear. The CDR3 contains 11 residues. V lost 4 bases and J 7 bases, leaving 8 bases between the germline ends. The V gene's germline CDR1 is MNHNS and CDR2 SASEGT. CDR3 sequence: CASSGPPEQYF. The CDR3 bases are TGTGCCAGCAGTGGCCCCCCTGAGCAGTACTTC.

The V call is TRBV7-9, the J call TRBJ2-2; D possibly corresponds to TRBD2 (7 bases). From germline, CDR1 is SEHNR and CDR2 FQNEAQ (reference sequence). Trimming left V 7 bases short and J 4 bases short, with 16 bases between. The CDR3 consists of 15 residues. The CDR3 DNA follows: TGTGCCAGCACCCTGACGGGGGGCATCACCGGGGAGCTGTTTTTT. This gives the protein CASTLTGGITGELFF.

The V gene is TRBV10-3, the J gene TRBJ1-1; D is uncertain. The V and J ends lost 2 bases and 5 bases respectively, with 12 bases between them. The CDR3 is 14 residues long. Per the germline V gene, CDR1 is ENHRY and CDR2 is SYGVKD. The CDR3 DNA reads TGTGCCATCAGTGAGCTGCCCGAGGGAACTGAAGCTTTCTTT. The encoded protein is CAISELPEGTEAFF.

This clone was seen only once. V gene TRBV5-1 combines with J gene TRBJ2-3; tentatively, D is TRBD2 (6 bases). The CDR3 covers 16 residues. V lost 1 base and J 4 bases, leaving 16 bases between the germline ends. Germline CDR1 reads SGHRS; CDR2 reads YFSETQ. The CDR3 region is CASSLIRGGDADTQYF. The CDR3, as DNA: TGCGCCAGCAGCTTGATCCGGGGCGGGGATGCAGATACGCAGTATTTT.

The chain couples TRBV27 to TRBJ2-7; D ambiguous. CDR3 length: 14 amino acids. Germline CDR1 reads MNHEY; CDR2 reads SMNVEV (reference sequence). V gave up 2 bases and J gave up 6 bases, with 14 bases separating them. The CDR3 region is CASSLLRGRGEQYF. CDR3 coding DNA: TGTGCCAGCAGTTTACTCCGTGGGCGAGGCGAGCAGTACTTC.

The J gene is TRBJ1-4, the V gene TRBV6-5; no reliable D call. The CDR3 runs to 14 residues. The germline CDR1 and CDR2 sequences are MNHEY and SVGAGI. The V and J ends lost 2 bases and 6 bases respectively, with 10 bases between them. This CDR3 is CASSYGLKDEKLFF. CDR3 DNA sequence: TGTGCCAGCAGTTACGGGCTGAAAGATGAAAAACTGTTTTTT.

The V and J genes are TRBV6-5 and TRBJ2-7, with D possibly called TRBD1 or TRBD2 (6 bases each). V gave up 2 bases and J gave up 0 bases, with 11 bases separating them. The CDR3 sequence is 15 residues long. Germline assignment: CDR1 MNHEY and CDR2 SVGAGI. CDR3 residues: CASSYEGGFSYEQYF. CDR3 nucleotides: TGTGCCAGCAGTTACGAAGGGGGGTTCTCCTACGAGCAGTACTTC.

V gene TRBV11-2 combines with J gene TRBJ2-3; D is tentatively TRBD1 or TRBD2 (5 bases each). The CDR3 loop spans 15 amino acids. CDR1 is SGHAT and CDR2 is FQNNGV in the germline V gene. The V end was cut by 5 bases, the J end by 8 bases, with 20 bases between. The DNA for the CDR3 is TGTGCCAGCAGCCCCCGAGGGGATTATCGCACTACGCAGTATTTT. Its translation: CASSPRGDYRTTQYF.

The chain links TRBV7-6 to TRBJ2-5, with 7 bases that match TRBD1. This CDR3 is 14 amino acids long. After removal of 6 bases from V and 5 bases from J, the junction contained 9 bases not matched to a gene. Germline V gene sequence: CDR1 SGHVS, CDR2 FNYEAQ. The CDR3 sequence: CASSTGVVRETQYF. The CDR3 bases are TGTGCCAGCAGTACAGGGGTAGTAAGGGAGACCCAGTACTTC. The entire variable domain, with the rest obtained from reference TRBV7-6 and TRBJ2-5, is as follows: GAGVSQSPRYKVTKRGQDVALRCDPISGHVSLYWYRQALGQGPEFLTYFNYEAQQDKSGLPNDRFSAERPEGSISTLTIQRTEQRDSAMYRCASSTGVVRETQYFGPGTRLLVL.

This clone has just one count. The V call is TRBV29-1, the J call TRBJ1-3; D is ambiguous. Per germline, CDR1 SQVTM and CDR2 ANQGSEA. This CDR3 comprises 12 residues. The CDR3 sequence: CSIRGSGNTIYF. The CDR3 DNA reads as TGCAGTATCCGTGGCTCTGGAAACACCATATATTTT.

The rearrangement links TRBV7-2 to TRBJ2-7, with 8 bases that match TRBD2. J gave up 2 bases and V 1 base, and 4 bases lay outside the gene matches. Germline values: CDR1 SGHTA, CDR2 FQGNSA. The CDR3 spans 15 residues. The CDR3 DNA reads TGTGCCAGCAGCTTAGAAGCGGGAGTAACCTACGAGCAGTACTTC. Amino acids: CASSLEAGVTYEQYF.

V is TRBV4-2 and J is TRBJ2-5, with D possibly called TRBD1 or TRBD2 (6 bases each). The CDR3 contains 15 residues. Germline values: CDR1 LGHNA, CDR2 YNFKEQ. The V gene lost 3 bases and the J gene lost 4 bases, with 15 bases spanning the gap. Here the CDR3 DNA reads TGTGCCAGCAGCCACCTAGGGGGGAGGAGAGAGACCCAGTACTTC. Translating gives CASSHLGGRRETQYF.

The rearrangement joins TRBV6-5 to TRBJ1-2; 7 nucleotides agree with TRBD1. The CDR3 has 13 amino acids. Germline assignment: CDR1 MNHEY and CDR2 SVGAGI. The V segment lost 6 bases and the J segment 3 bases; nucleotides outside the gene matches: 4. The CDR3 region has the DNA TGTGCCAGCAGGGTTGGGACAGACTATGGCTACACCTTC. Encoded protein: CASRVGTDYGYTF.

The rearrangement joins TRBV2 to TRBJ1-5; D possibly corresponds to TRBD1 (5 bases). This CDR3 contains 14 residues. The V and J ends lost 6 bases and 3 bases respectively, with 12 bases between them. Looked up from germline, CDR1 is SNHLY and CDR2 is FYNNEI. The CDR3 region has the DNA TGTGCCAGCAGAGGGGCGGTGGACAATCAGCCCCAGCATTTT. Translating gives CASRGAVDNQPQHF. The variable domain in full, completed from reference TRBV2 and TRBJ1-5, reads EPEVTQTPSHQVTQMGQEVILRCVPISNHLYFYWYRQILGQKVEFLVSFYNNEISEKSEIFDDQFSVERPDGSNFTLKIRSTKLEDSAMYFCASRGAVDNQPQHFGDGTRLSIL.

Written as DNA, the CDR3 is TGTGCCAGCGGCGGCTACGAGCAGTACTTC. Its translation is CASGGYEQYF. The J gene is TRBJ2-7, the V gene TRBV6-1; no definite D call. The germline V gene encodes CDR1 MNHNS and CDR2 SASEGT. The CDR3 length is 10 residues. The V end lost 8 bases, the J end lost 3 bases, and 5 bases lay between the germline ends.

This chain joins TRBV5-4 and TRBJ2-5, with 14 bases fitting TRBD2. This CDR3 contains 17 residues. The V segment lost 3 bases and the J segment 5 bases; nucleotides outside the gene matches: 9. Germline V CDR1 and CDR2: SGHNT, YYREEE (reference sequence). The DNA of the CDR3 is TGTGCCAGCAGCTCTGGGACTAGCGGGAGCTTCGGGGAGACCCAGTACTTC. Amino acids: CASSSGTSGSFGETQYF.

The chain carries TRBV19 and TRBJ1-4, with D unclear. Trimming took 3 bases from V and 8 from J, leaving 7 bases between them. This CDR3 region has 12 residues. Germline CDR1 reads LNHDA; CDR2 reads SQIVND (reference sequence). The CDR3: CASSMLREKLFF. The CDR3 nucleotides read TGTGCCAGTAGTATGTTGAGAGAAAAACTGTTTTTT.

The chain uses TRBV28 and TRBJ2-3, with 8 positions matching TRBD2. The ends lost 11 bases at V and 5 bases at J; junction bases unmatched: 9. Germline V CDR1 and CDR2: MDHEN, SYDVKM. This CDR3 is 13 amino acids long. CDR3 region: CAVWREVGDTQYF. The CDR3, as DNA: TGTGCCGTCTGGCGGGAGGTCGGAGATACGCAGTATTTT.

The gene calls are TRBV29-1 and TRBJ1-6; 7 bases are shared with TRBD1. The CDR3 loop spans 19 amino acids. V dropped 8 bases and J dropped 0; count of bases not matched to a gene: 19. Germline V gene sequence: CDR1 SQVTM, CDR2 ANQGSEA. CDR3 region: CSYEGGGWDRSSYNSPLHF. The CDR3 nucleotides are TGCAGCTATGAGGGTGGCGGTTGGGACAGAAGCTCCTATAATTCACCCCTCCACTTT.